This TCR beta chain emerged from a study of monozygotic twins with cystic fibrosis. The study's findings and limits: Unrelated CF individuals shared fewer identical clonotypes than monozygotic CF twins. In 13 of 16 pairs, V gene usage was closest to the co-twin's. Shared CDR3 numbers were not associated with age, concordance or severity.

Profiling relied on immunoSEQ multiplex PCR, and the TCRdb table lists in-frame clones only, not all of them. Found here are under 40,000 clones, 95% to 98% of them singletons; the top ten hold around 0.17%. Germline CDR1 and CDR2: KGHSH and LQKENI. J gave up 4 bases and V 3 bases, and 11 bases lay outside the gene matches. The CDR3 totals 16 residues. In the case of this clone: Its cognate antigen is unknown.

The sequenced sample consisted of blood. The chain recombines TRBV18 with TRBJ1-1, with 7 nucleotides matching TRBD1. The receptor's source is a girl aged 2-10 years with cystic fibrosis. The CDR3 reads CASSPQGMTGSTEAFF. The CDR3 DNA sequence: TGTGCCAGCTCACCTCAGGGGATGACAGGGTCCACTGAAGCTTTCTTT.